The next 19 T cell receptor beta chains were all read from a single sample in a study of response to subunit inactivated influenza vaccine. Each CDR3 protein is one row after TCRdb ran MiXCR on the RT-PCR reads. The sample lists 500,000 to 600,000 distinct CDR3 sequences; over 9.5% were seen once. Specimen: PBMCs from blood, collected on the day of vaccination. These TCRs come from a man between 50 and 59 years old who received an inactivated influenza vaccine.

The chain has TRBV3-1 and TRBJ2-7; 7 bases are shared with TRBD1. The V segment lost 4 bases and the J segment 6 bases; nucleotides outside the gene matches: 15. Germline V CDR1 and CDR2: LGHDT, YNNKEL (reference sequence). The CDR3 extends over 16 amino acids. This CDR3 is CASSPRGQYPLREQYF. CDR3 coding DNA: TGTGCCAGCAGCCCCCGGGGACAGTACCCCTTACGCGAGCAGTACTTC.

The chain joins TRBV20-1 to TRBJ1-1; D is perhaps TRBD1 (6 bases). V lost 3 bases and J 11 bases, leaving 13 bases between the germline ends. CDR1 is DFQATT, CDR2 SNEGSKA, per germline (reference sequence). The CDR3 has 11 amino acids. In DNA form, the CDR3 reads TGCAGTGCTAGTAGGGGGGCGCAGGCTTTCTTT. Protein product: CSASRGAQAFF.

CDR3 DNA sequence: TGTGCCAGCAATAGCGGGGGCTCCTACGAGCAGTACTTC. Protein product: CASNSGGSYEQYF. The V call is TRBV28, the J call TRBJ2-7; 9 positions match TRBD2. The CDR3 is 13 amino acids. V dropped 7 bases and J dropped 0; count of bases not matched to a gene: 1. CDR1 and CDR2 (germline): MDHEN, SYDVKM.

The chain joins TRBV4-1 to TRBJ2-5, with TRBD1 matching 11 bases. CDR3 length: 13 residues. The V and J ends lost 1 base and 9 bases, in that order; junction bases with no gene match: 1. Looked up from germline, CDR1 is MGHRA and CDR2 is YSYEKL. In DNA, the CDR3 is TGCGCCAGCAGCCAAGGGGACAGGGGGGCCCAGTACTTC. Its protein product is CASSQGDRGAQYF.

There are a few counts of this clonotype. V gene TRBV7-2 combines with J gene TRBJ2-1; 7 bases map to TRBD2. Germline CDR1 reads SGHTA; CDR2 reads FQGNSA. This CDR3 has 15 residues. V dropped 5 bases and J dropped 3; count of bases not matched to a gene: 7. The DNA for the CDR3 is TGTGCCAGCAGCCAAGCGGGGAACTTCTACAATGAGCAGTTCTTC. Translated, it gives CASSQAGNFYNEQFF. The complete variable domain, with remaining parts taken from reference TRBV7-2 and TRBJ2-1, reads GAGVSQSPSNKVTEKGKDVELRCDPISGHTALYWYRQSLGQGLEFLIYFQGNSAPDKSGLPSDRFSAERTGGSVSTLTIQRTQQEDSAVYLCASSQAGNFYNEQFFGPGTRLTVL.

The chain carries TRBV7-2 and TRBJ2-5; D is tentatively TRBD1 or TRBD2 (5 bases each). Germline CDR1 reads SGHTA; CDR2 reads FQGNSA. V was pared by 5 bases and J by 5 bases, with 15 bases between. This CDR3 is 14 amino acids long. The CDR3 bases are TGTGCCAGCAGCAAGGGGACCGTGGGGGAGACCCAGTACTTC. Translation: CASSKGTVGETQYF. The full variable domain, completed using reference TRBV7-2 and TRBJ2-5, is GAGVSQSPSNKVTEKGKDVELRCDPISGHTALYWYRQSLGQGLEFLIYFQGNSAPDKSGLPSDRFSAERTGGSVSTLTIQRTQQEDSAVYLCASSKGTVGETQYFGPGTRLLVL.

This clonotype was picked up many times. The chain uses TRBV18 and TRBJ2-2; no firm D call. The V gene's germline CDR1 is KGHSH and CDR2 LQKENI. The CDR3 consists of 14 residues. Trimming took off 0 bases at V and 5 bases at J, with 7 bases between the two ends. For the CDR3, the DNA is TGTGCCAGCTCACCACCGATCGGGACCGGGGAGCTGTTTTTT. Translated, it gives CASSPPIGTGELFF.

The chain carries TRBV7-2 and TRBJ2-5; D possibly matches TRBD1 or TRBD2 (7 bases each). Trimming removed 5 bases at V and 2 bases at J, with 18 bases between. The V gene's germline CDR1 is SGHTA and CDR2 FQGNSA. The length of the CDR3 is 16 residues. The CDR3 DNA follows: TGTGCCAGCAGCCGCCAGGGGGGGAAGGCTCAAGAGACCCAGTACTTC. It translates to CASSRQGGKAQETQYF.

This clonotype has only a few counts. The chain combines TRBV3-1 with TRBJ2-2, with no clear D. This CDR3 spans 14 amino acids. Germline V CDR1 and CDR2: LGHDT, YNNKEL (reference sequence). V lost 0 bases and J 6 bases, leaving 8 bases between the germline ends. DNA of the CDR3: TGTGCCAGCAGCCAAGACCGAATAGCCGGGGAGCTGTTTTTT. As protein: CASSQDRIAGELFF.

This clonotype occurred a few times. The CDR3 DNA reads as TGTGCCAGCAGGCAATTGTATAGCGTCTCGGGAGGTTTCGGTAGCACAGATACGCAGTATTTT. Translating gives CASRQLYSVSGGFGSTDTQYF. This chain joins TRBV13 and TRBJ2-3, with 7 bases aligning to TRBD2. The CDR3 is 21 amino acids. Germline CDR1 is PRHDT and CDR2 is FYEKMQ (reference sequence). J lost 0 bases, V lost 6 bases, and 24 bases had no gene match.

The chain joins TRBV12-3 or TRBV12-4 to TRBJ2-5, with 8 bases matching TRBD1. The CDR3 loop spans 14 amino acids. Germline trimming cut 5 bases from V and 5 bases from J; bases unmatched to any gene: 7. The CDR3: CASSQGANGETQYF. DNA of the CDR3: TGTGCCAGCAGTCAGGGGGCGAATGGGGAGACCCAGTACTTC.

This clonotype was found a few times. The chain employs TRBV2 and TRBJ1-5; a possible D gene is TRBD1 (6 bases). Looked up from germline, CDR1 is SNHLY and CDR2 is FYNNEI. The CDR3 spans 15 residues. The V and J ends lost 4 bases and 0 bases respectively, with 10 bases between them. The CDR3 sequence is CASSVDSLSNQPQHF. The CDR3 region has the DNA TGTGCCAGCAGTGTGGACAGTCTTAGCAATCAGCCCCAGCATTTT.

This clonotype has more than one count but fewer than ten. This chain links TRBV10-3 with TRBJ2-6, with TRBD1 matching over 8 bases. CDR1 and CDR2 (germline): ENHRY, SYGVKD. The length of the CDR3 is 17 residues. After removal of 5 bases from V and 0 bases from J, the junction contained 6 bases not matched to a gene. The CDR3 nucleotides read TGTGCCATCAGTCGACAGGGGATTGTCTCTGGGGCCAACGTCCTGACTTTC. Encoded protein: CAISRQGIVSGANVLTF.

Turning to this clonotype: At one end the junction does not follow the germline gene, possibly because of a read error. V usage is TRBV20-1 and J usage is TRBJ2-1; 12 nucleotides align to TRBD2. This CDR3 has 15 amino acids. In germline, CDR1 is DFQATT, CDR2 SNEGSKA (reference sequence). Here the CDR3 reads CSAYPSGGVSNEQLF. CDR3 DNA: TGCAGTGCATATCCTAGCGGGGGGGTCTCCAATGAGCAGCTCTTC.

This chain's CDR3 is CSARVPRPNTGELFF. In DNA, the CDR3 is TGCAGTGCTAGAGTCCCTAGGCCGAACACCGGGGAGCTGTTTTTT. This chain joins TRBV20-1 and TRBJ2-2; the D is unclear. Germline CDR1 and CDR2: DFQATT and SNEGSKA (reference sequence). CDR3 length: 15 amino acids. Deletions cut 1 base from V and 0 bases from J, with 9 bases between.

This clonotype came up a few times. Here the CDR3 reads CASSPIRRSTDSYNEQFF. CDR3 coding DNA: TGTGCCAGCAGCCCAATCAGGAGGAGTACGGACTCCTACAATGAGCAGTTCTTC. The chain combines TRBV7-8 with TRBJ2-1; D possibly corresponds to TRBD2 (5 bases). Germline values: CDR1 SGHVS, CDR2 FQNEAQ. This CDR3 is built from 18 residues. V was clipped by 5 bases and J by 0 bases, with 20 bases between them. The full variable domain, in which reference TRBV7-8 and TRBJ2-1 provide the parts outside the CDR3, is GAGVSQSPRYKVAKRGQDVALRCDPISGHVSLFWYQQALGQGPEFLTYFQNEAQLDKSGLPSDRFFAERPEGSVSTLKIQRTQQEDSAVYLCASSPIRRSTDSYNEQFFGPGTRLTVL.

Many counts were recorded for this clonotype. CDR3: CASSLVGTIPTGTDTQYF. The CDR3 DNA follows: TGTGCCAGCAGCTTAGTGGGGACTATCCCAACGGGCACAGATACGCAGTATTTT. The gene calls are TRBV7-8 and TRBJ2-3; 7 nucleotides line up with TRBD2. There are 18 residues in the CDR3. The V gene end was trimmed by 1 base and the J gene end by 1 base; junction bases not matched to a gene: 11. The germline gives CDR1 SGHVS, CDR2 FQNEAQ.

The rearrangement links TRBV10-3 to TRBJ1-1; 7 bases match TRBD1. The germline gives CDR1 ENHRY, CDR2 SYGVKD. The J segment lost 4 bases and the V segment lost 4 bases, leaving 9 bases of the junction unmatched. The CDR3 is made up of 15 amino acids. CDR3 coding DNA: TGTGCCATCAGTGTTTCCGGAGACAGGGCCACTGAAGCTTTCTTT. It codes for CAISVSGDRATEAFF.

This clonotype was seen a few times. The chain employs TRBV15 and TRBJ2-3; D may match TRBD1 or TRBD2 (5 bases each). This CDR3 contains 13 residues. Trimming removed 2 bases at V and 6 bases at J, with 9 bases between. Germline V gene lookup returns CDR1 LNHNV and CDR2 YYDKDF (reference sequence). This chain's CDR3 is CATSRLGTDTQYF. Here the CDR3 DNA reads TGTGCCACCAGCAGACTGGGGACGGATACGCAGTATTTT.